This T cell receptor (beta chain) derives from a study of blood T cell repertoires in COVID-19. Germline lookup yields CDR1 LGHNA and CDR2 YSLEER. The length of the CDR3 is 14 residues. The V and J ends lost 3 bases and 6 bases respectively, with 11 bases between them. TCRdb's copy holds only in-frame clones and misses some; the assay was immunoSEQ multiplex PCR. The sample includes 90,000 to 110,000 clones, roughly 76% seen only once; the top ten take over 8.5%. V usage is TRBV4-3 and J usage is TRBJ1-4; D gene uncertain. The sequencing sample was made of peripheral blood. The receptor comes from a woman aged 70-85 years with acute or convalescent COVID-19. CDR3 sequence reads: CASSQYRSHEKLFF. The CDR3 DNA is TGCGCCAGCAGCCAGTATCGGAGCCATGAAAAACTGTTTTTT.